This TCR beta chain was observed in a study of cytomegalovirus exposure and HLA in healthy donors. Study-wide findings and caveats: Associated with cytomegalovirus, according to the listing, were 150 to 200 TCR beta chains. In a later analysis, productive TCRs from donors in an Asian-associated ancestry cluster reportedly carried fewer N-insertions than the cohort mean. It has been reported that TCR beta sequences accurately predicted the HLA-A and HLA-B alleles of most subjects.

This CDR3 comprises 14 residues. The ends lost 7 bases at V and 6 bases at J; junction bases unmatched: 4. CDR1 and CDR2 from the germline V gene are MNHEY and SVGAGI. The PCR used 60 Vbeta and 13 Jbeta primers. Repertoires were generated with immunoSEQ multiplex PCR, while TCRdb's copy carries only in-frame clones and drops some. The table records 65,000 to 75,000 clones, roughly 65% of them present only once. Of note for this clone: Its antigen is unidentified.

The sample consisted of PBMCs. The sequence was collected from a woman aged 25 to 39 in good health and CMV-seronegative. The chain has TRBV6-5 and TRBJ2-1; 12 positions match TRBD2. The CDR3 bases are TGTGCCAGCAAGACTAGCGGGGGAACCAATGAGCAGTTCTTC. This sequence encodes CASKTSGGTNEQFF.